The 2 T cell receptor beta chains below all came from one sample that was sequenced in a study of regulatory T cells in long-lasting Graves disease. The time point: newly diagnosed GD, antithyroid drugs for less than 3 months. PBMC RNA served as the TCR library source. HTBI primers from iRepertoire and Arm-PCR of CDR3 regions yielded the TCR beta libraries. From the multiplex PCR reads, TCRdb called clonotypes with MiXCR, one entry per CDR3 protein. The repertoire holds under 400,000 distinct CDR3 sequences, with 16% as singletons. These records were also assigned to another study, of T cells in Graves' hyperthyroidism and ophthalmopathy.

Specimen: peripheral blood mononuclear cells (PBMCs), collected at new diagnosis, from a patient treated with antithyroid drugs. These receptors all come from a man aged 40-49 years with Graves disease.

Notes on this clonotype: This could be a read error, since a much larger clone is one nucleotide away. The rearrangement joins TRBV30 to TRBJ1-2; D gene ambiguous. Germline values: CDR1 GTSNPN, CDR2 SVGIG (reference sequence). V was shortened by 2 bases and J by 4 bases, with 5 bases between the two germline ends. The CDR3 sequence is 11 residues long. The CDR3 here is CAWSNTYGYTF. The DNA of the CDR3 is TGTGCCTGGAGTAACACCTATGGCTACACCTTC. Based on the CDR3 plus reference TRBV30 and TRBJ1-2, the full variable domain is SQTIHQWPATLVQPVGSPLSLECTVEGTSNPNLYWYRQAAGRGLQLLFYSVGIGQISSEVPQNLSASRPQDRQFILSSKKLLLSDSGFYLCAWSNTYGYTFGSGTRLTVV.

About this clonotype: Compared with germline, one end of the junction differs, possibly owing to a read error. The V and J genes are TRBV18 and TRBJ2-2, with no clear D. Germline V gene sequence: CDR1 KGHSH, CDR2 LQKENI. CDR3 size: 14 residues. The CDR3 DNA reads as TGTGCCACCTCACGAACGTGGGACACCGGGGAGCTGTTTTTT. Residues: CATSRTWDTGELFF.